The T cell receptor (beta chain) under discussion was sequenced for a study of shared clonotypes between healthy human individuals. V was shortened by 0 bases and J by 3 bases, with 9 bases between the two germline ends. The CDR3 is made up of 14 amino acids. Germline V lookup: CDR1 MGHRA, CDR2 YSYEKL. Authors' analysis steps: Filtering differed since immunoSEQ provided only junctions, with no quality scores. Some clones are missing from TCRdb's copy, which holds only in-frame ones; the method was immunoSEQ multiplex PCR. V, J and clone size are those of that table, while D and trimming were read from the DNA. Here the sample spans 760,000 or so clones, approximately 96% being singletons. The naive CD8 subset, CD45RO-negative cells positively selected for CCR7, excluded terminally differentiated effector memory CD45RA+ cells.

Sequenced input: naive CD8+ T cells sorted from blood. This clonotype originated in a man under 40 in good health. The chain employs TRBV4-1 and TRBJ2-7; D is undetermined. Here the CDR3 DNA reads TGCGCCAGCAGCCAAGACACCCCTAGCTACGAGCAGTACTTC. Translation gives CASSQDTPSYEQYF.